The 10 T cell receptor beta chains below come from one sample, sequenced in a study of PD-1 blockade in classical Hodgkin lymphoma. Each patient relapsed following autologous stem cell transplantation, and prior brentuximab vedotin exposure differed. Profiling relied on immunoSEQ multiplex PCR, and the TCRdb table lists in-frame clones only, not all of them. Of 25,000 to 35,000 clones listed, over 65% are singletons. The material was peripheral blood mononuclear cells (PBMCs), obtained before the second cycle of nivolumab. These receptors all stem from a human donor with classical Hodgkin lymphoma.

The chain has TRBV2 and TRBJ1-5, with 8 nucleotides matching TRBD1. Trimming removed 6 bases from V and 6 bases from J; junction bases left unmatched: 7. In germline, CDR1 is SNHLY, CDR2 FYNNEI. The CDR3 extends over 14 amino acids. The DNA of the CDR3 is TGTGCCAGCAGGTTAACAGGGGGAGTTCAGCCCCAGCATTTT. Its translation is CASRLTGGVQPQHF.

The chain is built from TRBV6-5 and TRBJ2-7; no clear D gene. Germline CDR1 and CDR2: MNHEY and SVGAGI. Trimming shortened V by 0 bases and J by 6 bases, and 12 bases separated the two germline ends. The CDR3 spans 14 residues. As DNA, the CDR3 is TGTGCCAGCAGTTACTCTTCGACGCTAGGCGAGCAGTACTTC. Translated: CASSYSSTLGEQYF.

This rearrangement joins TRBV28 to TRBJ2-7; 8 bases are shared with TRBD2. The V and J ends lost 4 bases and 1 base, in that order; junction bases with no gene match: 6. The germline V gene encodes CDR1 MDHEN and CDR2 SYDVKM. The CDR3 runs 15 residues. The CDR3 DNA follows: TGTGCCAGCAGTTCGGAAAGCGGGAGTTCCTACGAGCAGTACTTC. Translating it yields CASSSESGSSYEQYF.

This chain's CDR3 is CASSSAGPGRGGETQYF. The CDR3 DNA reads TGTGCCAGCAGTTCCGCAGGGCCGGGCCGTGGTGGGGAGACCCAGTACTTC. The genes are TRBV27 and TRBJ2-5; TRBD1 is a possible D gene (5 bases). V was trimmed by 4 bases and J by 5 bases, leaving 23 bases between them. Germline V gene lookup returns CDR1 MNHEY and CDR2 SMNVEV (reference sequence). CDR3 length: 17 residues.

The rearrangement joins TRBV30 to TRBJ2-7, with D hard to call. V lost 0 bases and J lost 0, with 12 bases in between. From germline, CDR1 is GTSNPN and CDR2 SVGIG (reference sequence). The CDR3 spans 15 residues. The CDR3 coding sequence is TGTGCCTGGAGTGTACTGGAGTGGGTCTCCTACGAGCAGTACTTC. Translating gives CAWSVLEWVSYEQYF.

A note on this clone: The same CDR3 also results from other DNA sequences found in this sample. V gene TRBV5-4 combines with J gene TRBJ2-7; D is unclear. Trimming took off 0 bases at V and 4 bases at J, with 2 bases between the two ends. The germline V gene encodes CDR1 SGHNT and CDR2 YYREEE (reference sequence). This CDR3 comprises 11 residues. The CDR3, as DNA: TGTGCCAGCAGCTTGGGGTACGAGCAGTACTTC. Amino acid sequence: CASSLGYEQYF.

This chain uses TRBV9 with TRBJ2-3; 8 bases are a match to TRBD2. The CDR3 loop spans 16 amino acids. Losses at the gene ends were 3 bases for V and 2 bases for J; bases not matched to a gene: 8. In germline, CDR1 is SGDLS, CDR2 YYNGEE. The CDR3 region is CASSGGLAPNTDTQYF. CDR3 nucleotide sequence: TGTGCCAGCAGCGGCGGACTAGCACCGAACACAGATACGCAGTATTTT.

J is TRBJ2-7 and V is TRBV28; tentatively, D is TRBD1 or TRBD2 (7 bases each). Germline V gene sequence: CDR1 MDHEN, CDR2 SYDVKM. With 7 bases removed from V and 2 bases from J, the gap between germline ends came to 18 bases. CDR3 length: 15 amino acids. CDR3: CASNSGGEGAYEQYF. The CDR3 nucleotides read TGTGCCAGCAATTCAGGGGGGGAGGGGGCCTACGAGCAGTACTTC.

This chain connects TRBV7-2 to TRBJ1-2; 7 nucleotides align to TRBD1. This CDR3 is 12 amino acids long. V lost 5 bases to trimming and J lost 6 bases; unmatched junction nucleotides: 3. Germline lookup yields CDR1 SGHTA and CDR2 FQGNSA. CDR3 protein: CASSLGQNGYTF. The CDR3 DNA follows: TGTGCCAGCAGCCTGGGACAGAATGGCTACACCTTC.

The rearrangement joins TRBV28 to TRBJ2-7; D possibly corresponds to TRBD2 (6 bases). Germline V gene sequence: CDR1 MDHEN, CDR2 SYDVKM. Deletions cut 9 bases from V and 5 bases from J, with 17 bases between. This CDR3 region has 13 residues. CDR3 nucleotide sequence: TGTGCCAGTAGTCGGGCGGGACTGGACGAGCAGTACTTC. Its translation is CASSRAGLDEQYF.